This T cell receptor beta chain was observed in a study of T cells in Graves' hyperthyroidism and ophthalmopathy. The hyperthyroidism was newly diagnosed and had lasted under 2 months; the patients were aged 18 to 65. It was 8 to 10 ml of fresh peripheral blood that supplied the PBMCs. This clonotype has ten or more counts. V gave up 5 bases and J gave up 1 base, with 15 bases separating them. The CDR3 is 16 residues long. Per the germline V gene, CDR1 is MDHEN and CDR2 is SYDVKM. Amplified TCR beta CDR3 regions derived from RNA transcripts. In the first-round RT-PCR of the TCR CDR3, the HTBI primer set was used. TCRdb redid the calling of the multiplex PCR reads with MiXCR, one entry per CDR3 protein. The sample contains about 360,000 distinct CDR3 sequences, roughly an eighth of which appear only once.

The chain couples TRBV28 to TRBJ1-5; D gene ambiguous. The TCR originated in a young woman with Graves' hyperthyroidism. Sequenced sample: blood. For the CDR3, the DNA is TGTGCCAGCAGTAGAAGGAGGGCTTGGAGCAATCAGCCCCAGCATTTT. Residues: CASSRRRAWSNQPQHF.